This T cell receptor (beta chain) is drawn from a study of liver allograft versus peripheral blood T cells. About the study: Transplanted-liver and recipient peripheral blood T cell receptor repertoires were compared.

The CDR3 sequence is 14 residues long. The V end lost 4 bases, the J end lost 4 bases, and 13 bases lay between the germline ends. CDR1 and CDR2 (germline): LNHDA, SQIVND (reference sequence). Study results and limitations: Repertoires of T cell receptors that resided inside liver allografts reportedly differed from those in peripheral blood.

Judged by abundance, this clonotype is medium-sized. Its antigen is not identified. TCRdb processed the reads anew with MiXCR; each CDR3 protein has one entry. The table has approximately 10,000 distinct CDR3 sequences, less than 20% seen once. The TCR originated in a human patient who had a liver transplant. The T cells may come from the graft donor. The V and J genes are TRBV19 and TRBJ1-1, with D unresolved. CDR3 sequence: CASSKGRPLTEAFF. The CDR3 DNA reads TGTGCCAGTAGTAAGGGCAGGCCTCTCACTGAAGCTTTCTTT. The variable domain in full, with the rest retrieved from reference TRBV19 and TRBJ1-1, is DGGITQSPKYLFRKEGQNVTLSCEQNLNHDAMYWYRQDPGQGLRLIYYSQIVNDFQKGDIAEGYSVSREKKESFPLTVTSAQKNPTAFYLCASSKGRPLTEAFFGQGTRLTVV.